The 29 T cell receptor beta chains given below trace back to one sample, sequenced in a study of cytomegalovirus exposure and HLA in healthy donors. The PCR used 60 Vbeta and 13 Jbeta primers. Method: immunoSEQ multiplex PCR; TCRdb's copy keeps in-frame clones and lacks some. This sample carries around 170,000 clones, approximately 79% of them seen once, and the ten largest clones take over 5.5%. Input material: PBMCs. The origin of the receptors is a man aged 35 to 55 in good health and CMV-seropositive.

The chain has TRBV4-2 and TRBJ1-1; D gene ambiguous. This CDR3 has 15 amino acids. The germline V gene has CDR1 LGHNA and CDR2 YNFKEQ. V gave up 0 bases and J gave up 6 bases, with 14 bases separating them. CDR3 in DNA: TGTGCCAGCAGCCAAGATGACGGGAGCGTCTCTGAAGCTTTCTTT. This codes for CASSQDDGSVSEAFF.

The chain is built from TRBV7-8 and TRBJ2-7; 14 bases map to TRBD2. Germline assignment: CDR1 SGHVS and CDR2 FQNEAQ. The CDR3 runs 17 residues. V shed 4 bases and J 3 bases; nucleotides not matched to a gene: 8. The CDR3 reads CASSSPGLAGDGYEQYF. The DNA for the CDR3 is TGTGCCAGCAGCTCCCCGGGACTAGCGGGGGATGGCTACGAGCAGTACTTC.

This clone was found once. This CDR3 is CASSGQGARGYTF. CDR3 in DNA: TGCGCCAGCAGCGGACAGGGGGCGAGAGGCTACACCTTC. This chain uses TRBV5-1 with TRBJ1-2; 11 bases are a match to TRBD1. V lost 4 bases and J lost 8; bases outside the gene matches: 4. The V gene's germline CDR1 is SGHRS and CDR2 YFSETQ. The CDR3 sequence is 13 residues long.

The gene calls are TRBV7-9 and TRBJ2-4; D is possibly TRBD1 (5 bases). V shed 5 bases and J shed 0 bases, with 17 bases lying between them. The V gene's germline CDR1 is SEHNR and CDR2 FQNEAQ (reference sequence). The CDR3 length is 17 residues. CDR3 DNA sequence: TGTGCCAGCAGCCTCCTTACAGGCTCGCTAGCCAAAAACATTCAGTACTTC. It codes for CASSLLTGSLAKNIQYF.

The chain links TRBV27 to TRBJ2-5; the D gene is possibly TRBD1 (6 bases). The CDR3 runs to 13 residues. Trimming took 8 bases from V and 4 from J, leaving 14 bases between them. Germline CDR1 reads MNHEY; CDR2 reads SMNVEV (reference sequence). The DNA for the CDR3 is TGTGCCAGCGCCTCGGACAGTGGAGAGACCCAGTACTTC. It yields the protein CASASDSGETQYF.

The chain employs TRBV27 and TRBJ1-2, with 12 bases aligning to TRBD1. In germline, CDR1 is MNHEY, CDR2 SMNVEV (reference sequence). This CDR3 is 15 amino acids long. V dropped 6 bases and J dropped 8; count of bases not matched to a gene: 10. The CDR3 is CASRTGGQGARGYTF. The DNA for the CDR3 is TGTGCCAGCAGAACCGGGGGACAGGGGGCGCGCGGCTACACCTTC.

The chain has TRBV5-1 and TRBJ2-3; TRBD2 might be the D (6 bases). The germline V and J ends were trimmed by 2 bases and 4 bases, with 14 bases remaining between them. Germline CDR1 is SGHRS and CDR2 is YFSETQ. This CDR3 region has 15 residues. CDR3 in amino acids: CASSFEGGIPDTQYF. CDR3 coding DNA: TGCGCCAGCAGCTTCGAGGGAGGAATACCAGATACGCAGTATTTT. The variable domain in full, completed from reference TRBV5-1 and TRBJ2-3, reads KAGVTQTPRYLIKTRGQQVTLSCSPISGHRSVSWYQQTPGQGLQFLFEYFSETQRNKGNFPGRFSGRQFSNSRSEMNVSTLELGDSALYLCASSFEGGIPDTQYFGPGTRLTVL.

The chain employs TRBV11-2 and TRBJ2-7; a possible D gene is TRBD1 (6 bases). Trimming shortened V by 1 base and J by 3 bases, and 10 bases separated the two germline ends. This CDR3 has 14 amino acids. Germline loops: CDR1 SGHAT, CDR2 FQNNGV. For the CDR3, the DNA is TGTGCCAGCAGCTTAGTGACAGGAGTCTACGAGCAGTACTTC. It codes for CASSLVTGVYEQYF.

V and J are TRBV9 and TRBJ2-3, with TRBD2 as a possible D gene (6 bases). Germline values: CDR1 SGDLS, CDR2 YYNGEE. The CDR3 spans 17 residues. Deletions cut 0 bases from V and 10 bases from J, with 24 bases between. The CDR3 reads CASSVGPPGLRRQAQYF. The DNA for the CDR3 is TGTGCCAGCAGCGTAGGACCCCCGGGACTCCGGAGGCAAGCGCAGTATTTT. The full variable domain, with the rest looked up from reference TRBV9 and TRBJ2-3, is DSGVTQTPKHLITATGQRVTLRCSPRSGDLSVYWYQQSLDQGLQFLIQYYNGEERAKGNILERFSAQQFPDLHSELNLSSLELGDSALYFCASSVGPPGLRRQAQYFGPGTRLTVL.

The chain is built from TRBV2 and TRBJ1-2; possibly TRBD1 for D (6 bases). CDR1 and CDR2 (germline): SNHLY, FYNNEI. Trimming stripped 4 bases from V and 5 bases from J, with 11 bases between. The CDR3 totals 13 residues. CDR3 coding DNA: TGTGCCAGCAGTGGGGAAGGGGGTTATGGCTACACCTTC. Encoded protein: CASSGEGGYGYTF.

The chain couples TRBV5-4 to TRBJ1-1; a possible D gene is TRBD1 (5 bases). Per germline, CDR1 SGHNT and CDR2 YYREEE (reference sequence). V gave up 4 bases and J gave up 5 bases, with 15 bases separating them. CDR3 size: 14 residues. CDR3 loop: CASSPGSGQTEAFF. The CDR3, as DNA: TGTGCCAGCAGCCCCGGGTCAGGGCAAACTGAAGCTTTCTTT.

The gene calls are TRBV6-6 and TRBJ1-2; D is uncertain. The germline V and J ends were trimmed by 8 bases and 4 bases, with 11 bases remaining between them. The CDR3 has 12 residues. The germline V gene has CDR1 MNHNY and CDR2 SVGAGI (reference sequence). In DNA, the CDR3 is TGTGCCAGCCGAGGACTGATCTATGGCTACACCTTC. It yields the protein CASRGLIYGYTF.

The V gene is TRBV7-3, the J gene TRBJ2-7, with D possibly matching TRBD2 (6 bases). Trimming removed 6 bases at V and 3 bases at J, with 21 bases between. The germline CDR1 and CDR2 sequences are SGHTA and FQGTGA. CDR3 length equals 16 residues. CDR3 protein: CASRNFTGGGIYEQYF. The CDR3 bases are TGTGCCAGCAGGAACTTTACAGGTGGGGGGATCTACGAGCAGTACTTC.

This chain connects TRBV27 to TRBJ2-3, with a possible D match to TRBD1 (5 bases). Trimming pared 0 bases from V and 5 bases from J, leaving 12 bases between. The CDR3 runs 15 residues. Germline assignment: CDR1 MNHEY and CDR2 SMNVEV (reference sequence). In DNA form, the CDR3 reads TGTGCCAGCAGTTTATCGCGCAGGGCTGGAGATACGCAGTATTTT. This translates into CASSLSRRAGDTQYF.

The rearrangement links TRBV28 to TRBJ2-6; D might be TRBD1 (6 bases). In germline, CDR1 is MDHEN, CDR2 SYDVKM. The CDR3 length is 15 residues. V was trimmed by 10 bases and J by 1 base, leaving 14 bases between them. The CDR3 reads CATSGVGSGANVLTF. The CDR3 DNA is TGTGCCACCTCAGGGGTAGGGTCTGGGGCCAACGTCCTGACTTTC.

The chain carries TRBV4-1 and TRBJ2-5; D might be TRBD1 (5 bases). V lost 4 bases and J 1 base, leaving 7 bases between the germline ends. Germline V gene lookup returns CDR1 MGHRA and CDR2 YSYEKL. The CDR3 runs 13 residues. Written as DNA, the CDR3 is TGCGCCAGCAGCCGGGGCCCCCAAGAGACCCAGTACTTC. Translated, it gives CASSRGPQETQYF.

In DNA form, the CDR3 reads TGCGCCAGCAGTGAATCGCCGGGACTAGCATACGAGCAGTACTTC. Residues: CASSESPGLAYEQYF. The V and J genes are TRBV10-1 and TRBJ2-7; 9 bases are shared with TRBD2. J was trimmed by 4 bases and V by 3 bases; bases with no gene match: 7. The CDR3 totals 15 residues. Germline V CDR1 and CDR2: WNHNN, SYGVQD (reference sequence).

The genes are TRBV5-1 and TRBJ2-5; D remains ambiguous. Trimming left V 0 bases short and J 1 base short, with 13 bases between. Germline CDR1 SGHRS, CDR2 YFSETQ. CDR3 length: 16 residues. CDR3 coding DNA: TGCGCCAGCAGCTTGGGGCCGAGGCAGCTCCAAGAGACCCAGTACTTC. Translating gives CASSLGPRQLQETQYF.

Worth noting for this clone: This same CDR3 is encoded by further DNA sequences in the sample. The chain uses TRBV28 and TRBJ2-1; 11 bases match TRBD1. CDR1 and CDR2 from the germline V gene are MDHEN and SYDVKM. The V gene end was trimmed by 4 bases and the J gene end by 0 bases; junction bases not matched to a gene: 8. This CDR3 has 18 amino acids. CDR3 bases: TGTGCCAGCAGTTCGTGGGACAGGGGGTCCAGCTCCTACAATGAGCAGTTCTTC. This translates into CASSSWDRGSSSYNEQFF.

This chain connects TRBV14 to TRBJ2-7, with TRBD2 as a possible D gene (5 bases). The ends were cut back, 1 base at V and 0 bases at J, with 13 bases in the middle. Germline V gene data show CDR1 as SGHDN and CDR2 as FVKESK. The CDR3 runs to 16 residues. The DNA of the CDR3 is TGTGCCAGCAGCCAAGTCGGTGGACTTAGCTCCTACGAGCAGTACTTC. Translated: CASSQVGGLSSYEQYF. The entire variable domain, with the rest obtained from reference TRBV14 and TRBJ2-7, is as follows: EAGVTQFPSHSVIEKGQTVTLRCDPISGHDNLYWYRRVMGKEIKFLLHFVKESKQDESGMPNNRFLAERTGGTYSTLKVQPAELEDSGVYFCASSQVGGLSSYEQYFGPGTRLTVT.

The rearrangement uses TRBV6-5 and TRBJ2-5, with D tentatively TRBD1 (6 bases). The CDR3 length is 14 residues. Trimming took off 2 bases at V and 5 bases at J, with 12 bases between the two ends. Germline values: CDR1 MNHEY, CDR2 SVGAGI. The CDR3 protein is CASSYLGAGETQYF. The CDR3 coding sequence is TGTGCCAGCAGTTACCTGGGGGCCGGGGAGACCCAGTACTTC.

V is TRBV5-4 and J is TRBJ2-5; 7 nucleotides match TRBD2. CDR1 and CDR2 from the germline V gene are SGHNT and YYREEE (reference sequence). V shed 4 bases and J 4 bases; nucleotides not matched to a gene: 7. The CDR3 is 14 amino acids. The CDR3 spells CASSGRLAPETQYF. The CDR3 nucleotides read TGTGCCAGCAGCGGGCGACTAGCCCCAGAGACCCAGTACTTC.

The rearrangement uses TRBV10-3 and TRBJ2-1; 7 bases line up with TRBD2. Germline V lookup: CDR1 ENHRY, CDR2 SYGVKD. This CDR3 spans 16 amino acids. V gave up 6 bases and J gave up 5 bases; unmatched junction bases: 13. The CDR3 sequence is CAIRAFGTILNNEQFF. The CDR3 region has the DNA TGTGCCATCAGGGCTTTCGGGACTATACTAAACAATGAGCAGTTCTTC.

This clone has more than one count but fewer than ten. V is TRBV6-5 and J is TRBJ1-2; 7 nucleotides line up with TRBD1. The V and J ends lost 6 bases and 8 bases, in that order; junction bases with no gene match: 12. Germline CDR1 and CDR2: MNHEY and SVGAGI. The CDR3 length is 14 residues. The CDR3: CASRVDRNWEGYTF. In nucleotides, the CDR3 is TGTGCCAGCAGAGTGGACAGGAATTGGGAAGGCTACACCTTC.

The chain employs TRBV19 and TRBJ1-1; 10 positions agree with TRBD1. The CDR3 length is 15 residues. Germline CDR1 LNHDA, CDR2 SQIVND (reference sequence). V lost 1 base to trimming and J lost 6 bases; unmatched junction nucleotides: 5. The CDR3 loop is CASSIVGQGVSEAFF. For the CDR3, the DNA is TGTGCCAGTAGTATAGTAGGACAGGGGGTCTCTGAAGCTTTCTTT.

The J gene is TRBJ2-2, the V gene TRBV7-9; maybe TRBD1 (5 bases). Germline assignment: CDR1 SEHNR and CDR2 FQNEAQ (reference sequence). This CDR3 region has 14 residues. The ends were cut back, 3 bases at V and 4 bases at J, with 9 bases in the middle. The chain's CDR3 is CASSLGQSTGELFF. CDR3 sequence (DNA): TGTGCCAGCAGCTTGGGGCAGTCCACCGGGGAGCTGTTTTTT.

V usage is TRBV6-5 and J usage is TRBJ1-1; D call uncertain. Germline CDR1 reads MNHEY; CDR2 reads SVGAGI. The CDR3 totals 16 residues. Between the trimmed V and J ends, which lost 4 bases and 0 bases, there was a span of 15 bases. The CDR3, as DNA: TGTGCCAGCAGTTCAACCTCCAGAGGAATGAACACTGAAGCTTTCTTT. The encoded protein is CASSSTSRGMNTEAFF.

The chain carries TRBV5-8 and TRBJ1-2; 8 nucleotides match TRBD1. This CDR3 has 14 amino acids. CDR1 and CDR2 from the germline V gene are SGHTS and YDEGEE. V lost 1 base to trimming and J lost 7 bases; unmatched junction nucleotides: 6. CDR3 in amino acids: CASSLYQGALGYTF. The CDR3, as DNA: TGTGCCAGCAGCTTGTATCAGGGGGCGCTTGGCTACACCTTC.

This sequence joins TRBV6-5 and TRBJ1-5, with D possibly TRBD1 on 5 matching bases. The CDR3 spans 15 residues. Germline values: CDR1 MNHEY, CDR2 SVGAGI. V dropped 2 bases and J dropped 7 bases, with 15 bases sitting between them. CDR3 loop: CASSYGQGMGQPQHF. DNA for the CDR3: TGTGCCAGCAGTTACGGGCAGGGCATGGGACAGCCCCAGCATTTT.